This TCR beta chain was observed in a study of cytomegalovirus exposure and HLA in healthy donors. The PCR had 60 Vbeta and 13 Jbeta primers. Using immunoSEQ multiplex PCR, the repertoire was profiled, and TCRdb retains in-frame clones only, with some absent. In the table there are over 150,000 clones, roughly 80% of which are singletons. Turning to this clone: Its antigen remains unidentified.

Findings of the study overall: TCR association rates varied by HLA locus in a later analysis, with DRB1 highest and HLA-C lowest. Rarity characterized most TCR sequences, yet some public TCRs appeared in many donors.

Sequencing used PBMCs. The origin of this receptor is a woman aged 18-29 years in good health and CMV-seronegative.

The DNA for the CDR3 is TGTGCCAGCAGTACGGGACTAGCGGGCCTTAATGAGCAGTTCTTC. It yields the protein CASSTGLAGLNEQFF. The chain uses TRBV28 and TRBJ2-1, with TRBD2 identical over 12 bases. The ends lost 5 bases at V and 7 bases at J; junction bases unmatched: 6. The CDR3 spans 15 residues. Germline lookup yields CDR1 MDHEN and CDR2 SYDVKM.